This T cell receptor beta chain was identified during a study of cytomegalovirus exposure and HLA in healthy donors. General study findings and limits: Some V segments, TRBV6-2 and TRBV6-3 among them, were indistinguishable and were therefore excluded. In a later analysis, HLA-C alleles had the fewest associated TCRs, DRB1 alleles the most. Sequencing depth across donors, presence/absence analyses assumed, was roughly uniform. Based on reports, TCR beta sequences accurately predicted HLA-A and HLA-B alleles for most subjects.

Germline V gene data show CDR1 as SGHTA and CDR2 as FQGNSA. The CDR3 length is 15 residues. The V gene lost 1 base and the J gene lost 4 bases, with 14 bases spanning the gap. There are a few counts of this clone. Its antigen remains unidentified. The PCR used 60 Vbeta and 13 Jbeta primers. The protocol was immunoSEQ multiplex PCR, while the TCRdb copy is restricted to in-frame clones and leaves out a portion. The sample holds 130,000 or so clones, approximately 80% seen once. The TCR originated in a male donor in good health and CMV-seropositive. Sample: PBMCs. The rearrangement links TRBV7-2 to TRBJ2-7; D may be TRBD1 (6 bases). CDR3 in DNA: TGTGCCAGCAGCTTAGGAGGTGGACAGCTTTACGAGCAGTACTTC. This encodes CASSLGGGQLYEQYF.